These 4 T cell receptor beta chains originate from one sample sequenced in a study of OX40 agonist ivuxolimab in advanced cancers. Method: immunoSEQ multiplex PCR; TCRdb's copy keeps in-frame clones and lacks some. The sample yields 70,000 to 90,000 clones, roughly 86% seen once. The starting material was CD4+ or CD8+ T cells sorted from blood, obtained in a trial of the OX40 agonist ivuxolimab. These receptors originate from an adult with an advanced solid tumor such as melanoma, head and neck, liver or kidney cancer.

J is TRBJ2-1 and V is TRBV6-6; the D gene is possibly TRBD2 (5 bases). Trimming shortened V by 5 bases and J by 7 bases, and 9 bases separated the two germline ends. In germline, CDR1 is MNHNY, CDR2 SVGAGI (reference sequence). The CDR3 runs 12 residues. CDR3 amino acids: CASSRGENEQFF. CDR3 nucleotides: TGTGCCAGCAGTCGTGGGGAGAATGAGCAGTTCTTC.

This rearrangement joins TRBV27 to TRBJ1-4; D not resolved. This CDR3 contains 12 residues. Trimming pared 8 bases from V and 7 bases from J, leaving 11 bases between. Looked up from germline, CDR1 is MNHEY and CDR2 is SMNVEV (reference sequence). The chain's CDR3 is CASGRLFEKLFF. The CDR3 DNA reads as TGTGCCAGCGGTCGATTGTTTGAAAAACTGTTTTTT.

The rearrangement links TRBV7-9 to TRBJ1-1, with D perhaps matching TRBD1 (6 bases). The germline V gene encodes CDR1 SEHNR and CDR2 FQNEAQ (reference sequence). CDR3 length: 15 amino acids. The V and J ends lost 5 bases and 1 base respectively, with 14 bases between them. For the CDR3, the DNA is TGTGCCAGCAGCCCGACCTGGGGGGCGAACACTGAAGCTTTCTTT. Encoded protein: CASSPTWGANTEAFF.

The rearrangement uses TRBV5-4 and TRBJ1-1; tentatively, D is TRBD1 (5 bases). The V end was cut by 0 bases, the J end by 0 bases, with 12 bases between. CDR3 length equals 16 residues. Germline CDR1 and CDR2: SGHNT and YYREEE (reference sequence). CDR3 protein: CASSLGGTMVNTEAFF. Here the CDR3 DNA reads TGTGCCAGCAGCTTGGGGGGGACCATGGTGAACACTGAAGCTTTCTTT.